This TCR beta chain originates from a study of identifying expanded T cells in peripheral blood. Sequencing used immunoSEQ multiplex PCR; TCRdb keeps in-frame clones, though not all of them. Of under 130,000 clones listed, roughly 90% were seen once; the top ten hold around 15%. The ends were cut back, 2 bases at V and 15 bases at J, with 26 bases in the middle. The CDR3 sequence is 17 residues long. Germline V CDR1 and CDR2: SGHTA, FQGNSA. The material sequenced was blood. The chain employs TRBV7-2 and TRBJ1-6, with D tentatively TRBD1 (6 bases). The sequence was collected from a person between 18 and 75 years old in good health. The CDR3 is CASSLFPRGQFSSNLHF. The CDR3 coding sequence is TGTGCCAGCAGCTTATTCCCCCGGGGGCAATTTTCGAGTAACCTCCACTTT.